The 27 T cell receptor beta chains below come from one sample, sequenced in a study of identical twins. TCRdb used MiXCR to reprocess the 5' RACE reads, holding one entry per CDR3 protein. The sample lists 1.5 million to 2 million distinct CDR3 sequences; 32% were seen once. The specimen sequenced was cord blood. Receptors were obtained from a newborn girl in good health.

The chain links TRBV3-1 to TRBJ2-4; weak D call: TRBD2 (6 bases). Matching the DNA end better, TRBJ2-7 makes the J call doubtful. The CDR3 sequence is 17 residues long. Germline loops: CDR1 LGHDT, CDR2 YNNKEL (reference sequence). The DNA of the CDR3 is TGTGCCAGCAGCCAAGACCCCCTGGGCGGGGTTTTCAACGAGCAGTACTTC. The encoded protein is CASSQDPLGGVFNEQYF.

This clonotype has a handful of counts. The J gene is TRBJ2-1, the V gene TRBV5-1; no firm D call. The germline CDR1 and CDR2 sequences are SGHRS and YFSETQ. CDR3 length equals 16 residues. V was cut by 3 bases and J by 8 bases, with 21 bases left in between. CDR3 DNA: TGCGCCAGCAGCTCTCGGGCATTATACTCAAGTGATGAGCAGTTCTTC. This encodes CASSSRALYSSDEQFF.

The rearrangement links TRBV7-9 to TRBJ2-7; D is ambiguous. Per germline, CDR1 SEHNR and CDR2 FQNEAQ (reference sequence). This CDR3 has 12 residues. V lost 5 bases to trimming and J lost 5 bases, with 10 bases between them. The CDR3 here is CASSRLGNEQYF. Here the CDR3 DNA reads TGTGCCAGCAGCCGCCTTGGGAACGAGCAGTACTTC.

The sample holds a few counts of this clonotype. V and J are TRBV7-6 and TRBJ2-1; 8 bases line up with TRBD2. The V gene's germline CDR1 is SGHVS and CDR2 FNYEAQ. V dropped 2 bases and J dropped 4; count of bases not matched to a gene: 19. The CDR3 extends over 20 amino acids. The CDR3 region is CASSLRPYGRGSGVYNEQFF. The CDR3 DNA reads as TGTGCCAGCAGCTTACGGCCTTACGGTCGGGGTAGCGGGGTATACAATGAGCAGTTCTTC. The full variable domain, with the rest looked up from reference TRBV7-6 and TRBJ2-1, is GAGVSQSPRYKVTKRGQDVALRCDPISGHVSLYWYRQALGQGPEFLTYFNYEAQQDKSGLPNDRFSAERPEGSISTLTIQRTEQRDSAMYRCASSLRPYGRGSGVYNEQFFGPGTRLTVL.

The chain uses TRBV28 and TRBJ2-7; 13 nucleotides match TRBD2. V shed 2 bases, J shed 7 bases, and the junction held 14 bases outside the gene matches. Germline CDR1 reads MDHEN; CDR2 reads SYDVKM. There are 18 residues in the CDR3. The CDR3 spells CASSLTGLAGRPIWEQYF. CDR3 DNA: TGTGCCAGCAGTTTAACGGGACTAGCGGGAAGGCCCATATGGGAGCAGTACTTC.

This clonotype was recorded a few times. V usage is TRBV12-3 or TRBV12-4 and J usage is TRBJ2-7, with 8 bases lining up with TRBD1. J lost 1 base, V lost 5 bases, and 7 bases had no gene match. This CDR3 is 15 amino acids long. The CDR3 here is CASSPRNRGSYEQYF. The CDR3 DNA is TGTGCCAGCAGTCCCCGGAACAGGGGGTCCTACGAGCAGTACTTC.

This chain uses TRBV28 with TRBJ2-1, with TRBD1 matching over 8 bases. V shed 2 bases, J shed 10 bases, and the junction held 13 bases outside the gene matches. Germline-derived CDR1 and CDR2 are MDHEN and SYDVKM. CDR3 length: 16 amino acids. The CDR3 region has the DNA TGTGCCAGCAGTTTACTTCAGGGGGCTTCGAGGAAAGAGCAGTTCTTC. This codes for CASSLLQGASRKEQFF.

The chain links TRBV5-1 to TRBJ2-5; no reliable D call. The V gene's germline CDR1 is SGHRS and CDR2 YFSETQ. There are 13 residues in the CDR3. Trimming removed 1 base at V and 7 bases at J, with 11 bases between. Here the CDR3 DNA reads TGCGCCAGCAGCTTGTCCGTGCGGAGGACCCAGTACTTC. As protein: CASSLSVRRTQYF.

In its sample, this clonotype was seen once. The chain uses TRBV5-5 and TRBJ2-5, with D uncertain. TRBJ2-7 explains the end of the DNA better; the J call may be wrong. Germline V gene sequence: CDR1 SGHKS, CDR2 YYEKEE (reference sequence). This CDR3 has 13 amino acids. The CDR3 nucleotides are TGTGCCAGCAGCTTGGCGGGTAGCTCCGAGCAGTACTTC. Protein: CASSLAGSSEQYF.

This clonotype was counted ten times or more. One junction end disagrees with the germline gene, perhaps due to a read error. V and J are TRBV6-5 and TRBJ2-1; 7 bases are a match to TRBD1. The CDR3 is 15 residues long. The V gene's germline CDR1 is MNHEY and CDR2 SVGAGI. The CDR3 coding sequence is TGCGCCAGCAGCCCGGACAGGAGCTCCTACAATGAGCAGTTCTTC. Translation: CASSPDRSSYNEQFF.

The CDR3 bases are TGTGCCAGCAGTCCAGCGGGTCTCATCGAGCAGTACTTC. Translated, it gives CASSPAGLIEQYF. The chain joins TRBV25-1 to TRBJ2-7; D possibly corresponds to TRBD2 (6 bases). From germline, CDR1 is MGHDK and CDR2 SYGVNS. V was pared by 5 bases and J by 6 bases, with 14 bases between. This CDR3 has 13 residues.

This clonotype appeared a single time. The chain joins TRBV6-1 to TRBJ1-1; D is uncertain. CDR3 length: 14 amino acids. Germline values: CDR1 MNHNS, CDR2 SASEGT. Between the trimmed V and J ends, which lost 4 bases and 0 bases, there was a span of 9 bases. The CDR3 protein is CASSGQHMNTEAFF. The CDR3, as DNA: TGTGCCAGCAGTGGCCAGCACATGAACACTGAAGCTTTCTTT.

The chain recombines TRBV2 with TRBJ2-4, with D perhaps matching TRBD1 or TRBD2 (5 bases each). The CDR3 spans 16 residues. Trimming left V 7 bases short and J 1 base short, with 17 bases between. Germline CDR1 SNHLY, CDR2 FYNNEI. The CDR3 nucleotides are TGTGCCAGCACACTAGAAGGGGTATCGGCCAAAAACATTCAGTACTTC. Encoded protein: CASTLEGVSAKNIQYF. Full variable domain (outside the CDR3, taken from reference TRBV2 and TRBJ2-4): EPEVTQTPSHQVTQMGQEVILRCVPISNHLYFYWYRQILGQKVEFLVSFYNNEISEKSEIFDDQFSVERPDGSNFTLKIRSTKLEDSAMYFCASTLEGVSAKNIQYFGAGTRLSVL.

The chain is built from TRBV24-1 and TRBJ2-7; the D gene is possibly TRBD2 (5 bases). The CDR3 contains 16 residues. Per germline, CDR1 KGHDR and CDR2 SFDVKD. Trimming took 0 bases from V and 6 from J, leaving 17 bases between them. Here the CDR3 DNA reads TGTGCCACCAGTGATTTGTACGGGGAAGGCAGGTCCGAGCAGTACTTC. Translation gives CATSDLYGEGRSEQYF.

This chain links TRBV29-1 with TRBJ1-1; D gene uncertain. The CDR3 has 13 amino acids. Germline loops: CDR1 SQVTM, CDR2 ANQGSEA. V lost 4 bases, J lost 0 bases, and 9 bases lay in between. The CDR3 DNA sequence: TGCAGCGTTGCTGAGACAATGAACACTGAAGCTTTCTTT. Translation gives CSVAETMNTEAFF.

The J gene is TRBJ2-7, the V gene TRBV11-1; 7 positions agree with TRBD1. The J segment lost 3 bases and the V segment lost 1 base, leaving 6 bases of the junction unmatched. This CDR3 contains 15 residues. Germline V CDR1 and CDR2: SGHAT, FQDESV (reference sequence). CDR3 residues: CASSLVRDSLYEQYF. CDR3 sequence (DNA): TGTGCCAGCAGCTTAGTGAGGGACAGCCTCTACGAGCAGTACTTC.

This clonotype was counted a few times. The chain uses TRBV2 and TRBJ2-1, with D unclear. Germline values: CDR1 SNHLY, CDR2 FYNNEI. The CDR3 length is 13 residues. V lost 6 bases and J lost 6, with 12 bases in between. The CDR3 coding sequence is TGTGCCAGCAGCTTCAGCCCCGTCAATGAGCAGTTCTTC. Its translation is CASSFSPVNEQFF.

The chain combines TRBV18 with TRBJ2-1, with TRBD2 identical over 8 bases. V lost 0 bases and J lost 7; bases outside the gene matches: 11. Germline CDR1 KGHSH, CDR2 LQKENI. This CDR3 contains 17 residues. In DNA form, the CDR3 reads TGTGCCAGCTCACCACCAACCGGGACTAGAATGTCTAATGAGCAGTTCTTC. Translated, it gives CASSPPTGTRMSNEQFF.

On this clonotype: Given a much more abundant clone one base away, this may be a read error. The chain combines TRBV10-3 with TRBJ2-3, with TRBD2 matching 11 bases. V lost 7 bases to trimming and J lost 0 bases; unmatched junction nucleotides: 15. Germline V gene lookup returns CDR1 ENHRY and CDR2 SYGVKD. The CDR3 runs 19 residues. The CDR3: CAINTDLTSGATSTDTQYF. The CDR3 nucleotides read TGTGCCATCAACACCGATCTGACTAGCGGGGCAACTAGCACAGATACGCAGTATTTT.

Many counts were recorded for this clonotype. The chain combines TRBV4-2 with TRBJ2-7; TRBD2 aligns across 7 bases. Trimming took 0 bases from V and 1 from J; bases not matched to a gene: 9. CDR3 length: 17 amino acids. Germline CDR1 is LGHNA and CDR2 is YNFKEQ. CDR3 in DNA: TGTGCCAGCAGCCAAGATCGGATAGCGGGCCCTTCCTACGAGCAGTACTTC. Amino acids: CASSQDRIAGPSYEQYF.

The gene calls are TRBV20-1 and TRBJ2-7; perhaps TRBD2 as D (6 bases). The CDR3 sequence is 14 residues long. Trimming shortened V by 4 bases and J by 2 bases, and 15 bases separated the two germline ends. Per the germline V gene, CDR1 is DFQATT and CDR2 is SNEGSKA (reference sequence). CDR3 nucleotides: TGCAGTGCTATGGGAGGAGATAACCCCTACGAGCAGTACTTC. Translated, it gives CSAMGGDNPYEQYF.

V gene TRBV5-1 combines with J gene TRBJ2-3, with 13 bases matching TRBD2. This CDR3 is built from 17 residues. The trim removed 4 bases at V and 3 bases at J, leaving 8 bases unmatched. Germline values: CDR1 SGHRS, CDR2 YFSETQ. CDR3 amino acids: CASSTGTSGKGTDTQYF. As DNA, the CDR3 is TGCGCCAGCAGCACCGGGACTAGCGGGAAAGGTACAGATACGCAGTATTTT.

The V gene is TRBV21-1, the J gene TRBJ2-7. TRBV21-1 is annotated as a pseudogene. CDR3 size: 12 residues. The CDR3 loop is CASRGLPYEQYF. The DNA for the CDR3 is TGTGCCAGCAGAGGTCTACCCTACGAGCAGTACTTC.

This clonotype was counted between two and nine times. The chain uses TRBV20-1 and TRBJ2-7; 7 positions match TRBD2. The CDR3 is 15 amino acids. Germline V CDR1 and CDR2: DFQATT, SNEGSKA (reference sequence). Unmatched junction bases numbered 5, after V lost 0 bases and J lost 0 bases. The CDR3 bases are TGCAGTGCTAGAGATGCCGGGACTACCTCCTACGAGCAGTACTTC. Encoded protein: CSARDAGTTSYEQYF.

V usage is TRBV6-6 and J usage is TRBJ1-5; D is unclear. Per germline, CDR1 MNHNY and CDR2 SVGAGI (reference sequence). The CDR3 consists of 12 residues. V shed 0 bases and J shed 5 bases, with 2 bases lying between them. DNA for the CDR3: TGTGCCAGCAGTTACTCTGATCAGCCCCAGCATTTT. This codes for CASSYSDQPQHF.

The chain couples TRBV6-6 to TRBJ2-1, with D possibly TRBD2 on 5 matching bases. V lost 7 bases, J lost 10 bases, and 23 bases lay in between. Germline CDR1 MNHNY, CDR2 SVGAGI (reference sequence). The CDR3 has 15 residues. CDR3 sequence: CASIQEALGGYEQFF. CDR3 DNA sequence: TGTGCCAGCATTCAGGAAGCCCTTGGAGGTTACGAGCAGTTCTTC.

This chain links TRBV7-2 with TRBJ2-3; 8 nucleotides agree with TRBD1. Germline-derived CDR1 and CDR2 are SGHTA and FQGNSA. Trimming took 6 bases from V and 4 from J; bases not matched to a gene: 6. This CDR3 comprises 14 residues. CDR3 nucleotide sequence: TGTGCCAGCAGGCGGCCAGGGGGCGCAGATACGCAGTATTTT. Its translation: CASRRPGGADTQYF.